A single sample gave rise to the 21 T cell receptor beta chains below, sequenced in a study of CD8 T cells in Susac syndrome. The RNA input was about 0.5 to 1 ug, and it was reverse transcribed with random hexamers. One entry per CDR3 protein, called by TCRdb with MiXCR from the immunoSEQ multiplex PCR reads. The sample lists about 120,000 distinct CDR3 sequences, about 94% seen once, with 0.28% in the top ten. The sequenced sample was CD8+ T cells from PBMCs. Every receptor here comes from a human donor with Susac syndrome.

This clonotype was counted a few times. The chain links TRBV5-4 to TRBJ2-2; no firm D call. The V end lost 0 bases, the J end lost 4 bases, and 4 bases lay between the germline ends. This CDR3 spans 13 amino acids. Germline CDR1 is SGHNT and CDR2 is YYREEE (reference sequence). The CDR3 protein is CASSLGITGELFF. CDR3 coding DNA: TGTGCCAGCAGCTTGGGAATCACCGGGGAGCTGTTTTTT.

The count of this clonotype is one. This chain connects TRBV13 to TRBJ2-1; 16 bases are a match to TRBD2. V shed 5 bases and J 2 bases; nucleotides not matched to a gene: 3. Germline V gene sequence: CDR1 PRHDT, CDR2 FYEKMQ (reference sequence). The CDR3 totals 17 residues. The CDR3 DNA is TGTGCCAGCAGCCATGGGACTAGCGGGGGGGCCTACAATGAGCAGTTCTTC. This codes for CASSHGTSGGAYNEQFF.

This chain uses TRBV30 with TRBJ2-1; D is undetermined. Trimming removed 0 bases from V and 2 bases from J, with 14 bases in between. Germline V gene sequence: CDR1 GTSNPN, CDR2 SVGIG (reference sequence). The CDR3 runs 16 residues. The DNA of the CDR3 is TGTGCCTGGAGTGTAAAGGGTCTTAAGACCTACAATGAGCAGTTCTTC. This gives the protein CAWSVKGLKTYNEQFF.

This clonotype was seen just once. This chain uses TRBV15 with TRBJ2-6, with D tentatively TRBD1 (5 bases). V shed 0 bases and J shed 1 base, with 10 bases lying between them. The CDR3 totals 17 residues. Germline V gives CDR1 LNHNV, CDR2 YYDKDF (reference sequence). CDR3 nucleotides: TGTGCCACCAGCAGAGATCACTCAGGGTCTGGGGCCAACGTCCTGACTTTC. Protein: CATSRDHSGSGANVLTF.

The chain joins TRBV19 to TRBJ2-7; the D call may be TRBD1 or TRBD2 (5 bases each). Germline V gene lookup returns CDR1 LNHDA and CDR2 SQIVND (reference sequence). Trimming pared 5 bases from V and 6 bases from J, leaving 17 bases between. The CDR3 consists of 14 residues. As DNA, the CDR3 is TGTGCCAGTAGTGCCCGGGACCCACGGGCCGAGCAGTACTTC. This codes for CASSARDPRAEQYF.

This chain links TRBV2 with TRBJ1-3, with 7 bases that match TRBD1. This CDR3 is 16 amino acids long. J was trimmed by 0 bases and V by 6 bases; bases with no gene match: 8. Germline assignment: CDR1 SNHLY and CDR2 FYNNEI. CDR3 bases: TGTGCCAGCAGATCTGGACAGGCAATCTCTGGAAACACCATATATTTT. Its translation: CASRSGQAISGNTIYF.

V gene TRBV9 combines with J gene TRBJ2-1, with D perhaps TRBD1 or TRBD2 (5 bases each). This CDR3 has 14 amino acids. Germline CDR1 and CDR2: SGDLS and YYNGEE. Trimming left V 0 bases short and J 5 bases short, with 9 bases between. CDR3 nucleotides: TGTGCCAGCAGCGTAGCCGGGACGCACAATGAGCAGTTCTTC. The encoded protein is CASSVAGTHNEQFF.

J is TRBJ2-5 and V is TRBV2; 10 nucleotides agree with TRBD2. The length of the CDR3 is 15 residues. Germline CDR1 is SNHLY and CDR2 is FYNNEI. V lost 5 bases and J lost 5; bases outside the gene matches: 8. The CDR3 DNA sequence: TGTGCCAGCAGTTTGAGCGGGGGGGCCTTGGAGACCCAGTACTTC. This gives the protein CASSLSGGALETQYF.

The rearrangement uses TRBV5-1 and TRBJ2-2; TRBD1 matches at 7 bases. The CDR3 runs to 15 residues. The V and J ends lost 6 bases and 1 base, in that order; junction bases with no gene match: 6. Germline assignment: CDR1 SGHRS and CDR2 YFSETQ. CDR3 bases: TGCGCCAGCACCCTCTGGACAGGGAACACCGGGGAGCTGTTTTTT. Protein: CASTLWTGNTGELFF. Supplemented by reference TRBV5-1 and TRBJ2-2, the full variable domain reads KAGVTQTPRYLIKTRGQQVTLSCSPISGHRSVSWYQQTPGQGLQFLFEYFSETQRNKGNFPGRFSGRQFSNSRSEMNVSTLELGDSALYLCASTLWTGNTGELFFGEGSRLTVL.

The chain joins TRBV10-3 to TRBJ2-3; no clear D. Germline-derived CDR1 and CDR2 are ENHRY and SYGVKD. CDR3 size: 13 residues. Trimming cost V 3 bases and J 4 bases, with 8 bases left between them. The CDR3 nucleotides are TGTGCCATCAGTGATGGCGCGGCAGATACGCAGTATTTT. It codes for CAISDGAADTQYF.

This chain links TRBV19 with TRBJ2-1; no clear D gene. The CDR3 runs to 13 residues. V was trimmed by 3 bases and J by 5 bases, leaving 8 bases between them. CDR1 and CDR2 (germline): LNHDA, SQIVND (reference sequence). The CDR3 protein is CASSIGIDNEQFF. In DNA form, the CDR3 reads TGTGCCAGTAGTATTGGTATTGACAATGAGCAGTTCTTC.

This chain connects TRBV9 to TRBJ1-1; D might be TRBD1 (5 bases). The CDR3 covers 14 residues. The ends were cut back, 0 bases at V and 4 bases at J, with 10 bases in the middle. Looked up from germline, CDR1 is SGDLS and CDR2 is YYNGEE. DNA for the CDR3: TGTGCCAGCAGCGTAGGGGGGGTGGGCACTGAAGCTTTCTTT. Protein sequence: CASSVGGVGTEAFF. The full variable domain, with the rest looked up from reference TRBV9 and TRBJ1-1, is DSGVTQTPKHLITATGQRVTLRCSPRSGDLSVYWYQQSLDQGLQFLIQYYNGEERAKGNILERFSAQQFPDLHSELNLSSLELGDSALYFCASSVGGVGTEAFFGQGTRLTVV.

The chain has TRBV4-2 and TRBJ2-7, with 9 nucleotides matching TRBD1. This CDR3 contains 17 residues. The junction had 9 bases not matched to a gene; V was cut back by 0 bases and J by 3 bases. Per the germline V gene, CDR1 is LGHNA and CDR2 is YNFKEQ. DNA of the CDR3: TGTGCCAGCAGCCAAGAACTTTGGGACAGGGCTCTCTACGAGCAGTACTTC. This gives the protein CASSQELWDRALYEQYF.

A single count supports this clonotype. The gene calls are TRBV18 and TRBJ2-7; the D is unclear. The CDR3 runs 13 residues. CDR1 is KGHSH and CDR2 is LQKENI in the germline V gene. The ends were cut back, 2 bases at V and 6 bases at J, with 11 bases in the middle. CDR3 amino acids: CASSPVFTSEQYF. The CDR3, as DNA: TGTGCCAGCTCACCAGTATTCACCTCCGAGCAGTACTTC.

This chain connects TRBV29-1 to TRBJ1-2; D gene unclear. Germline V CDR1 and CDR2: SQVTM, ANQGSEA. This CDR3 has 13 residues. The V end was cut by 4 bases, the J end by 6 bases, with 15 bases between. The CDR3 loop is CSVGKAAGDGYTF. The DNA of the CDR3 is TGCAGCGTTGGGAAGGCGGCCGGGGATGGCTACACCTTC.

J is TRBJ1-5 and V is TRBV19, with TRBD1 matching 7 bases. CDR1 is LNHDA, CDR2 SQIVND, per germline (reference sequence). The V gene end was trimmed by 6 bases and the J gene end by 2 bases; junction bases not matched to a gene: 4. This CDR3 is 14 amino acids long. The CDR3 here is CASSDGTGNQPQHF. The CDR3 nucleotides read TGTGCCAGTAGCGACGGGACAGGCAATCAGCCCCAGCATTTT.

This chain links TRBV29-1 with TRBJ2-3, with D tentatively TRBD2 (6 bases). The germline V gene has CDR1 SQVTM and CDR2 ANQGSEA. Trimming shortened V by 7 bases and J by 0 bases, and 11 bases separated the two germline ends. The CDR3 loop spans 13 amino acids. The CDR3: CSGGDGSTDTQYF. The CDR3 nucleotides read TGCAGCGGGGGGGACGGAAGCACAGATACGCAGTATTTT.

The chain carries TRBV7-9 and TRBJ2-1; D unclear. Trimming left V 5 bases short and J 7 bases short, with 6 bases between. CDR1 SEHNR and CDR2 FQNEAQ come from the germline V gene (reference sequence). There are 11 residues in the CDR3. In DNA, the CDR3 is TGTGCCAGCAGCCCAAAGAATGAGCAGTTCTTC. Encoded protein: CASSPKNEQFF.

This chain links TRBV30 with TRBJ2-7; tentative D call: TRBD1 (6 bases). Looked up from germline, CDR1 is GTSNPN and CDR2 is SVGIG (reference sequence). This CDR3 contains 13 residues. V lost 2 bases, J lost 3 bases, and 11 bases lay in between. The CDR3 DNA follows: TGTGCCTGGAGTCCTGACAGGTTCTACGAGCAGTACTTC. The encoded protein is CAWSPDRFYEQYF.

This chain uses TRBV20-1 with TRBJ2-7, with 7 bases matching TRBD2. Germline V gene lookup returns CDR1 DFQATT and CDR2 SNEGSKA (reference sequence). There are 15 residues in the CDR3. The trim removed 0 bases at V and 0 bases at J, leaving 5 bases unmatched. The chain's CDR3 is CSAREEAGPSYEQYF. For the CDR3, the DNA is TGCAGTGCTAGAGAGGAAGCGGGGCCCTCCTACGAGCAGTACTTC.

J is TRBJ2-3 and V is TRBV2; D gene unclear. CDR3 size: 16 residues. Germline V gene lookup returns CDR1 SNHLY and CDR2 FYNNEI. Trimming removed 6 bases from V and 0 bases from J, with 16 bases in between. The CDR3 loop reads CASRAIGTSSTDTQYF. The CDR3 DNA is TGTGCCAGCAGGGCGATTGGAACGTCTAGCACAGATACGCAGTATTTT.